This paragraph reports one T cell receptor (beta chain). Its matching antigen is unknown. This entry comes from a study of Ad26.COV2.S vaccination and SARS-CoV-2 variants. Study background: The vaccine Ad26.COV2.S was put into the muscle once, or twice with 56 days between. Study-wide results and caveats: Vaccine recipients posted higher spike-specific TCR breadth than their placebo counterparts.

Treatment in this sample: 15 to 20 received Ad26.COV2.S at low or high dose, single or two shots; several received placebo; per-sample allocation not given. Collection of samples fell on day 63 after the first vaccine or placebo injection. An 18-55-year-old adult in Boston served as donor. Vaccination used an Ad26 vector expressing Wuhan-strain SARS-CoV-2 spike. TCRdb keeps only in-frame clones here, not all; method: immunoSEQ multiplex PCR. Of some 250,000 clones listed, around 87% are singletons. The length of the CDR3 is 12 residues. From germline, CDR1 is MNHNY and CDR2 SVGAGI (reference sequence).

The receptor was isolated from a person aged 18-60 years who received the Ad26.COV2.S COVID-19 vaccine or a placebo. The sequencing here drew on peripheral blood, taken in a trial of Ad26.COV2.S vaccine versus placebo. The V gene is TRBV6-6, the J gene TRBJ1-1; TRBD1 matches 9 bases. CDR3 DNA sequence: TGTGCAATACAGGGGGCGCTGCCTGAAGCTTTCTTT. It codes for CAIQGALPEAFF.